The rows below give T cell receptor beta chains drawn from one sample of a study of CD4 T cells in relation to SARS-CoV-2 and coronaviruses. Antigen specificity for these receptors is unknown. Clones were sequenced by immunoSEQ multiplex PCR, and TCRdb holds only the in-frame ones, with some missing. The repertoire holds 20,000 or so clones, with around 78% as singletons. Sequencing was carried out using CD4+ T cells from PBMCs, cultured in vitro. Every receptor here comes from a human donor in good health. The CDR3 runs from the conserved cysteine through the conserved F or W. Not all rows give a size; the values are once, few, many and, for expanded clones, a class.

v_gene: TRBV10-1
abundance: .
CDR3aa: CASSSQGLDDEKLFF

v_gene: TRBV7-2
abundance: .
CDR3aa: CASSAGLNYGYTF

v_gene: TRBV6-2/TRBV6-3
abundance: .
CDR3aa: CASSTSADTQYF

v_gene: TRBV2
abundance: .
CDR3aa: CASSERSGPSTDTQYF

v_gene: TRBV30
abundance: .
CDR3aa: CAWSVGLAGVRGETQYF

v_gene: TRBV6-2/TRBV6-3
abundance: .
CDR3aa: CASSYFASGSSYEQYF

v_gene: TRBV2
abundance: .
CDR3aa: CASSERGGLANYNEQFF

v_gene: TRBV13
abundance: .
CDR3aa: CASSLMLPGLNSPLHF

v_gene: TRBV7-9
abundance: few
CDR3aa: CASSTINSNQPQHF

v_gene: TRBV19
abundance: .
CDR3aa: CASILRGQGNYGYTF

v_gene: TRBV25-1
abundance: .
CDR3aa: CASSEGMLVQGRETQYF

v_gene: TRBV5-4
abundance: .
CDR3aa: CASSLPGRRAGELFF

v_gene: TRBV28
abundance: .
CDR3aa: CASSSGQKEYF

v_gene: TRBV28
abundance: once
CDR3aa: CASGGVGEGSYEQYF

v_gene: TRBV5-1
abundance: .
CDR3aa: CASSGGLANTGELFF

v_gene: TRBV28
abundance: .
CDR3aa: CASSPANEKLFF

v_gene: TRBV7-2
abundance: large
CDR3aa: CASSEFLDNEQFF

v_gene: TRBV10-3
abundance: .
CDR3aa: CAISKGTGGEFDGYTF

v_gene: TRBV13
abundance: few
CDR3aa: CASKLGGSSSTDTQYF

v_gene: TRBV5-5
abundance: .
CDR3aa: CASSLEGITYNEQFF

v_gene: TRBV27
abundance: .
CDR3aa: CASSPLGGDAVEKQFF

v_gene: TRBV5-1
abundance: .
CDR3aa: CASSLHRVEDTQYF

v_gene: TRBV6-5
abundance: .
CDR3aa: CASSSARAVEQYF

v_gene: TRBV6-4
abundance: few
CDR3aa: CASSDSSSYNSPLHF

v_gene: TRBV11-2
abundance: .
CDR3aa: CASSLGGSHEQYF

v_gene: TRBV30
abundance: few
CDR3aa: CAWSKYGQQNHYGYTF

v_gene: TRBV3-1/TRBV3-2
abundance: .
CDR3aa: CASSQGSGATEAFF

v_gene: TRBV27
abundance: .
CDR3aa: CASGGATEQETQYF

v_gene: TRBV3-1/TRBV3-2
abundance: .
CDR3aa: CASSPTYQETQYF

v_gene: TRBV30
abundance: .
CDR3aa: CAWSTGLYGYTF

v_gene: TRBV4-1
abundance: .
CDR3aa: CASSQEGRVAAYNEQFF

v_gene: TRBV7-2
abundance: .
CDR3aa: CASSLAFDVGNSPLHF

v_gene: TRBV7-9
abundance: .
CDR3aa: CASSPGGGTYLTNYGYTF

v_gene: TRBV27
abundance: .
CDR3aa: CASSYNRGRHEQYF

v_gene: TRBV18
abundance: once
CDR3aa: CASSPLGENTEAFF

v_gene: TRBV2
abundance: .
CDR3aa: CANSLRADEGNTIYF

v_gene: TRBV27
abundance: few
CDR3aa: CASSKRDPPGEQFF

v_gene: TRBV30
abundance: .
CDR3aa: CAFSRAGWGYTQYF

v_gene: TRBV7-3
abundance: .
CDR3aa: CASSVQGSEAFF

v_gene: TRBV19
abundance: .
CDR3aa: CASRTRHTPPYNEQFF

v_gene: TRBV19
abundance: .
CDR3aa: CASTSRGGNNYGYTF

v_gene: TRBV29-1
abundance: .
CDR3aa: CSVLREANYGYTF

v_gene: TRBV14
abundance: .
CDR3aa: CASSHRTGFYEQFF

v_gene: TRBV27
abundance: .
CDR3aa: CASSPYSAGARYEQYF

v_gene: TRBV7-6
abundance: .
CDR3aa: CASSLFEGGNTGELFF

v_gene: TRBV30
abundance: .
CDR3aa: CARSRRESTDTQYF

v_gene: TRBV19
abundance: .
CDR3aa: CASSETSGSNTGELFF

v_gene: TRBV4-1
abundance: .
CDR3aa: CASSRLAGGSQETQYF

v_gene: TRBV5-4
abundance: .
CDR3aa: CASTSGSQGEQFF

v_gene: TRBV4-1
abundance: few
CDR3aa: CASSGLAGGPGETQYF

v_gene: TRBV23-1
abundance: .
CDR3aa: CASSPTGIGRRDEKLFF

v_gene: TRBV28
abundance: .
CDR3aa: CASRAGSNYGYTF

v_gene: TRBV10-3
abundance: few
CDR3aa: CAISESSVTDTQYF

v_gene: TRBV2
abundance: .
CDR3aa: CASREWGNEQFF

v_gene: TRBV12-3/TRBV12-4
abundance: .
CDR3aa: CASSWGGAYEQYF

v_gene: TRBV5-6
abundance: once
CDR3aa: CASSPSGSGETQYF